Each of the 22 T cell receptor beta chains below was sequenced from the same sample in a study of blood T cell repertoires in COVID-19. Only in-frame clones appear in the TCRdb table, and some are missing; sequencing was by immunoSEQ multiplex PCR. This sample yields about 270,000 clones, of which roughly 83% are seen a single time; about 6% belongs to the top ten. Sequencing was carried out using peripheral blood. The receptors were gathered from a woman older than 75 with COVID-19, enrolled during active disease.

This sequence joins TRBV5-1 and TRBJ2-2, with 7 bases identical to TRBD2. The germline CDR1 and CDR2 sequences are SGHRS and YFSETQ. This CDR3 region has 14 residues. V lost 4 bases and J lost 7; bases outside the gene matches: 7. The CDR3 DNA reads TGCGCCAGCAGCCAGACTAGCCGAGGCGGGGAGCTGTTTTTT. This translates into CASSQTSRGGELFF.

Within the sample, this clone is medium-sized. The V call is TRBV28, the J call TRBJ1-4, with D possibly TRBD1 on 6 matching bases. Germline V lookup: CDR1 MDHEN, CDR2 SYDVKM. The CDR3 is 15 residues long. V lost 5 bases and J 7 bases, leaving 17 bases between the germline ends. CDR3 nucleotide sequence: TGTGCCAGCAGTAGAGAACAGGGCGTCGGTGAAAAACTGTTTTTT. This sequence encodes CASSREQGVGEKLFF. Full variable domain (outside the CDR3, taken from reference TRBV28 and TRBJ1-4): DVKVTQSSRYLVKRTGEKVFLECVQDMDHENMFWYRQDPGLGLRLIYFSYDVKMKEKGDIPEGYSVSREKKERFSLILESASTNQTSMYLCASSREQGVGEKLFFGSGTQLSVL.

The CDR3 DNA follows: TGTGCCAGCCGACAGGGGAGAGGTTTCGACGAAAAACTGTTTTTT. It translates to CASRQGRGFDEKLFF. This chain uses TRBV18 with TRBJ1-4, with 8 bases that match TRBD1. Germline CDR1 and CDR2: KGHSH and LQKENI. V lost 8 bases, J lost 8 bases, and 13 bases stayed unmatched. This CDR3 contains 15 residues.

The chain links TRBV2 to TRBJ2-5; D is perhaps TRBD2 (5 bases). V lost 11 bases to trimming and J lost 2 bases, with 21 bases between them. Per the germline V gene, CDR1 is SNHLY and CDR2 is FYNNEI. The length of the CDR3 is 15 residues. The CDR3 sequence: CAGTLTRLPQETQYF. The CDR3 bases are TGTGCCGGCACCCTAACGAGACTACCACAAGAGACCCAGTACTTC.

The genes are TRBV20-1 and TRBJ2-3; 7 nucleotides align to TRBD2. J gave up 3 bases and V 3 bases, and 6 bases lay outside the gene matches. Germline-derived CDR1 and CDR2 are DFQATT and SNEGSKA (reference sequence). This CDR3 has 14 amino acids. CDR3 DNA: TGCAGTGCTAGTGAGGGTAGCGGGACAGATACGCAGTATTTT. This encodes CSASEGSGTDTQYF.

The DNA of the CDR3 is TGTGCCAGCAGTAGGGAGACTAGAGGCGCGACCCAGTACTTC. It is translated as CASSRETRGATQYF. The chain couples TRBV6-2 or TRBV6-3 to TRBJ2-5; weak D call: TRBD2 (6 bases). CDR3 length equals 14 residues. Trimming pared 5 bases from V and 7 bases from J, leaving 17 bases between. The germline gives CDR1 MNHEY, CDR2 SVGEGT.

The DNA for the CDR3 is TGTGCCAGCAGTTTAGGGCAAGGCGAAGGGCCCCAGCATTTT. Its protein product is CASSLGQGEGPQHF. This rearrangement joins TRBV27 to TRBJ1-5, with no clear D. This CDR3 contains 14 residues. From germline, CDR1 is MNHEY and CDR2 SMNVEV (reference sequence). V lost 2 bases and J lost 9, with 14 bases in between.

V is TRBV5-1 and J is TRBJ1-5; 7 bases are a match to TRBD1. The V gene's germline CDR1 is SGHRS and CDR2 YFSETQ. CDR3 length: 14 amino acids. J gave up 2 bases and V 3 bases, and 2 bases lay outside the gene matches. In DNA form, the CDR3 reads TGCGCCAGCAGCTACAGGGGTGGCAATCAGCCCCAGCATTTT. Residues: CASSYRGGNQPQHF.

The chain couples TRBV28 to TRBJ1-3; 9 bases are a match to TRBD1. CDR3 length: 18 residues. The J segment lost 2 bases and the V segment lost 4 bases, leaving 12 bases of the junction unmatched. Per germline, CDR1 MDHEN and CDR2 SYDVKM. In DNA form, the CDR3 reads TGTGCCAGCAGTTCCTACCCCGACAGGGGGGAAACTGGAAACACCATATATTTT. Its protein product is CASSSYPDRGETGNTIYF.

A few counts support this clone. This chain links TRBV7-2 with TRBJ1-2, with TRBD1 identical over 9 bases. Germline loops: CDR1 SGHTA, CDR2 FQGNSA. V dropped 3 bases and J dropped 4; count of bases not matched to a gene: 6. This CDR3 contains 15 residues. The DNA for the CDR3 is TGTGCCAGCAGCTTTCGACAGGGGGGATTCTATGGCTACACCTTC. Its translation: CASSFRQGGFYGYTF.

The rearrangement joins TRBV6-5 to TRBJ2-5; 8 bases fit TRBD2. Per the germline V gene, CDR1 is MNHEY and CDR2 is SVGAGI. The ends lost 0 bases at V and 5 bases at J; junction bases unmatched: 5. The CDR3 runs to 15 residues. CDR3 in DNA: TGTGCCAGCAGTTACTCGGGCGGGGGGTTCGAGACCCAGTACTTC. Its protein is CASSYSGGGFETQYF.

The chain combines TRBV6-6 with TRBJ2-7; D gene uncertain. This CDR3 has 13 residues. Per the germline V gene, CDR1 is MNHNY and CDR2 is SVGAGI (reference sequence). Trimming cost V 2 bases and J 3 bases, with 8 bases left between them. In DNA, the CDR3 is TGTGCCAGCAGTTACGTCGGCGGCTACGAGCAGTACTTC. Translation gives CASSYVGGYEQYF.

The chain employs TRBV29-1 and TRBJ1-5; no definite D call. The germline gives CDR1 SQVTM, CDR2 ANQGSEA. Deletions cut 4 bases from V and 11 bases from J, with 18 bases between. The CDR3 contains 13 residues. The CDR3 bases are TGCAGCGTTGGAGACCCCTCAACTCTGGCCCAGCATTTT. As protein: CSVGDPSTLAQHF. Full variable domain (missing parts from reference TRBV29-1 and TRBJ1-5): SAVISQKPSRDICQRGTSLTIQCQVDSQVTMMFWYRQQPGQSLTLIATANQGSEATYESGFVIDKFPISRPNLTFSTLTVSNMSPEDSSIYLCSVGDPSTLAQHFGDGTRLSIL.

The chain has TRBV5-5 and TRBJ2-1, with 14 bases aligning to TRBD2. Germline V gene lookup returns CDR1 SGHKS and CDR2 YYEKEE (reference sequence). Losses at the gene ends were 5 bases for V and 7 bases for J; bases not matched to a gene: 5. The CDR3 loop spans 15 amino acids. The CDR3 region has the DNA TGTGCCAGCAGAACCGGGACTAGCGGGGGTAATGAGCAGTTCTTC. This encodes CASRTGTSGGNEQFF.

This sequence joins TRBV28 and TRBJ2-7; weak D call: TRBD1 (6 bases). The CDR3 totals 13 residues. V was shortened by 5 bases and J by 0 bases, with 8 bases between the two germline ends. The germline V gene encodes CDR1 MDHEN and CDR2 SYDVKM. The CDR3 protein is CASSDRSSYEQYF. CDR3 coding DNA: TGTGCCAGCAGTGACAGGTCCTCCTACGAGCAGTACTTC.

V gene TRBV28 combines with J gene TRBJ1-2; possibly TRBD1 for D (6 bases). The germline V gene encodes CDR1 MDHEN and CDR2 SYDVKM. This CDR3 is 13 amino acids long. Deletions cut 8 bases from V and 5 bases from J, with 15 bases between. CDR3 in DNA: TGTGCCAGCGAGGACAGCGTCAAGTATGGCTACACCTTC. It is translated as CASEDSVKYGYTF.

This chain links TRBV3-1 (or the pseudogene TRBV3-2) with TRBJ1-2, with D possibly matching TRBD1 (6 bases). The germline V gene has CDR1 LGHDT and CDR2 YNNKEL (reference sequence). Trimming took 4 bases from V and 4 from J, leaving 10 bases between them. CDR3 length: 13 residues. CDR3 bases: TGTGCCAGCAGCCTCGGACAGAGCTATGGCTACACCTTC. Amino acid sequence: CASSLGQSYGYTF.

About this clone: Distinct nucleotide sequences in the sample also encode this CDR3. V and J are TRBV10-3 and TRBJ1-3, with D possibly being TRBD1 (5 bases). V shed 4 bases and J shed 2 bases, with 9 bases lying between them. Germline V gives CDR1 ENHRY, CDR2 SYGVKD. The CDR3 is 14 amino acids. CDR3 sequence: CAISGTGTGNTIYF. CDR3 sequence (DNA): TGTGCCATCAGTGGAACAGGCACTGGAAACACCATATATTTT.

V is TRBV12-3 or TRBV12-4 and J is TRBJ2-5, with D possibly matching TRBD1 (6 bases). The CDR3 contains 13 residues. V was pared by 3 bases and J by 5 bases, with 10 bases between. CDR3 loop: CASSLGRGETQYF. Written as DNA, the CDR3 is TGTGCCAGCAGTTTGGGCAGGGGTGAGACCCAGTACTTC.

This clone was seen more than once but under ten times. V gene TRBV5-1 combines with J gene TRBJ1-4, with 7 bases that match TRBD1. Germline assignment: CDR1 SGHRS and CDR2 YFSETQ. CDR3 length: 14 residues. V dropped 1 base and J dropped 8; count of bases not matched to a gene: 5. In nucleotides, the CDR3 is TGCGCCAGCAGCTTGCGGGGACAGAACGAAAAACTGTTTTTT. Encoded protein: CASSLRGQNEKLFF.

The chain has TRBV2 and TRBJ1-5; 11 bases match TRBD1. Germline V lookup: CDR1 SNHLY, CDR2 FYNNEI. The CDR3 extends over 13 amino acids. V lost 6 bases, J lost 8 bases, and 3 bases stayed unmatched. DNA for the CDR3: TGTGCCAGCAGGGGACAGGGGGTTGAGCCCCAGCATTTT. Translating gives CASRGQGVEPQHF. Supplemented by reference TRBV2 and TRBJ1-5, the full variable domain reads EPEVTQTPSHQVTQMGQEVILRCVPISNHLYFYWYRQILGQKVEFLVSFYNNEISEKSEIFDDQFSVERPDGSNFTLKIRSTKLEDSAMYFCASRGQGVEPQHFGDGTRLSIL.

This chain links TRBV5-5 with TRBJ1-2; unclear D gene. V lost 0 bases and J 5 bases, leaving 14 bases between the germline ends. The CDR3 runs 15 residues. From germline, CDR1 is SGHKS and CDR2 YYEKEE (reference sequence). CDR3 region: CASSLDAEVFYGYTF. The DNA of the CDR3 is TGTGCCAGCAGCTTGGATGCCGAGGTCTTTTATGGCTACACCTTC.